This TCR beta chain was recorded in a study of radiation and T cells in renal cell carcinoma. For the study at large: Nephrectomy followed 15 Gy stereotactic body radiation by 4 weeks.

Profiling relied on immunoSEQ multiplex PCR, and the TCRdb table lists in-frame clones only, not all of them. The sample carries approximately 140,000 clones, about 88% recorded once. Sample time point: baseline pretreatment blood. The treatment is: 15 Gy SBRT to primary tumor, nephrectomy 4 weeks later. The CDR3 runs 15 residues. V was shortened by 0 bases and J by 0 bases, with 6 bases between the two germline ends. CDR1 and CDR2 from the germline V gene are SGHVS and FNYEAQ. V and J are TRBV7-6 and TRBJ2-1; D possibly corresponds to TRBD2 (5 bases). This receptor was identified in a woman in her 70s with renal cell carcinoma. The sequencing used blood, collected from a patient whose treatment included radiotherapy and nephrectomy. This CDR3 reads CASSLAGSSYNEQFF. Here the CDR3 DNA reads TGTGCCAGCAGCTTAGCGGGGAGCTCCTACAATGAGCAGTTCTTC.